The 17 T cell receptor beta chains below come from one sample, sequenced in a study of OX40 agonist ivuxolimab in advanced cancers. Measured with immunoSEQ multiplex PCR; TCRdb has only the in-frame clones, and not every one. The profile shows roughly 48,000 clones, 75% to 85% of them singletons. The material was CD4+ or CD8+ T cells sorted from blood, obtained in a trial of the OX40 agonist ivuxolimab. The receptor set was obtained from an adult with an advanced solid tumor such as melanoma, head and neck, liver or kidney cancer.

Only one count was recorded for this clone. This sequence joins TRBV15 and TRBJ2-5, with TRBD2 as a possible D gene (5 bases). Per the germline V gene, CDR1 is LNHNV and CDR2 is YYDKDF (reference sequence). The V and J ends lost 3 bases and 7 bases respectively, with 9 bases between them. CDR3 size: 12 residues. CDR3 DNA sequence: TGTGCCACCAGCAGGGCCGGAGGGACCCAGTACTTC. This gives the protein CATSRAGGTQYF.

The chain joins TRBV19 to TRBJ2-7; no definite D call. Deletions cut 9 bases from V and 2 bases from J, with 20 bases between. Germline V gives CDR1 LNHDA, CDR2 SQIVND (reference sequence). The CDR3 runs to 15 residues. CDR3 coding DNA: TGTGCCAGCAGTCGCGGTGATTCTTTTGCCTACGAGCAGTACTTC. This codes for CASSRGDSFAYEQYF.

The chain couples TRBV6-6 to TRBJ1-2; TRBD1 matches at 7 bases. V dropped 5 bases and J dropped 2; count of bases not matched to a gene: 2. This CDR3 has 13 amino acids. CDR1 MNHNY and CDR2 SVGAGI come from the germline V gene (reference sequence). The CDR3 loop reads CASSPTGNYGYTF. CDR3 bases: TGTGCCAGCAGTCCGACAGGGAACTATGGCTACACCTTC.

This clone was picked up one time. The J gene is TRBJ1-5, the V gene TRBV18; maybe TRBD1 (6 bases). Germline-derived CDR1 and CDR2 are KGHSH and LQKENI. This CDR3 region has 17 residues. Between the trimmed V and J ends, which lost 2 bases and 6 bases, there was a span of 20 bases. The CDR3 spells CASSPVAGGASVQPQHF. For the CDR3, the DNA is TGTGCCAGCTCACCAGTAGCGGGGGGGGCAAGCGTTCAGCCCCAGCATTTT.

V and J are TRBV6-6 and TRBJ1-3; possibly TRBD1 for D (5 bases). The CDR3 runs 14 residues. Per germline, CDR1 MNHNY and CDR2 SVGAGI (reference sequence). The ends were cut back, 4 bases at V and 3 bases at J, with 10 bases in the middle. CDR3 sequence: CASSSQGGGNTIYF. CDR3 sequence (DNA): TGTGCCAGCAGTTCCCAGGGTGGTGGAAACACCATATATTTT.

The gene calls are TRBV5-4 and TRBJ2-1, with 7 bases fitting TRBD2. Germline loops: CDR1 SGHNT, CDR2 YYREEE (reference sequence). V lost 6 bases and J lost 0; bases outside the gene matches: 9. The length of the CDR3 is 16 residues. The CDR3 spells CASTIPGGTSYNEQFF. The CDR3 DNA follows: TGTGCCAGCACCATCCCCGGGGGGACCTCCTACAATGAGCAGTTCTTC.

The CDR3 loop is CASILTARLDRNTEAFF. The CDR3 DNA reads TGTGCCAGCATTTTGACTGCCAGATTAGATAGGAACACTGAAGCTTTCTTT. J is TRBJ1-1 and V is TRBV2; D unresolved. The CDR3 runs 17 residues. Trimming cost V 7 bases and J 1 base, with 22 bases left between them. Germline lookup yields CDR1 SNHLY and CDR2 FYNNEI.

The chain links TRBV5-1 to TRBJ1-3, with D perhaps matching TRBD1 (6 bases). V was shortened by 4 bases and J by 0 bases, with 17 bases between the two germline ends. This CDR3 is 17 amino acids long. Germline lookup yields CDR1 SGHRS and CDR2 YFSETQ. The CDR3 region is CASSRGTQSSSGNTIYF. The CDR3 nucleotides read TGCGCCAGCAGCCGCGGGACACAGTCCAGCTCTGGAAACACCATATATTTT.

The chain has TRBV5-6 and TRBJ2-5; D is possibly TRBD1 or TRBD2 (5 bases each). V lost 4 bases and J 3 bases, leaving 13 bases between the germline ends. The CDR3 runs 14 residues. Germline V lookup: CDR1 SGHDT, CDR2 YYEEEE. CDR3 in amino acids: CASSLASQEETQYF. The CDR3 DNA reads TGTGCCAGCAGCCTAGCCTCACAGGAAGAGACCCAGTACTTC.

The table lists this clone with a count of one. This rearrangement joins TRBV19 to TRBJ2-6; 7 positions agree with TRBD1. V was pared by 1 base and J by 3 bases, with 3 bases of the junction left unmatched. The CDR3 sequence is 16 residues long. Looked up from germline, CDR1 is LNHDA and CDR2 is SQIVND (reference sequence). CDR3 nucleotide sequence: TGTGCCAGTAGTATAGGACAGGGTTATGGGGCCAACGTCCTGACTTTC. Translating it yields CASSIGQGYGANVLTF.

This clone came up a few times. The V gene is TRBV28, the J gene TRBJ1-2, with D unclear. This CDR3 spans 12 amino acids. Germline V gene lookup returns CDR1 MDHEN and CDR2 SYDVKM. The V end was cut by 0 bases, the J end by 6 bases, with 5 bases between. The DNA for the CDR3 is TGTGCCAGCAGTTTATGGGGAAATGGCTACACCTTC. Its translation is CASSLWGNGYTF.

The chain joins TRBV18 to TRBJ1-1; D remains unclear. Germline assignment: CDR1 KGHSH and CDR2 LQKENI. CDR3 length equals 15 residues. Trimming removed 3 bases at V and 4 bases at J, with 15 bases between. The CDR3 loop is CASSPSALPGTEAFF. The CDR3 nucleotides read TGTGCCAGCTCACCTTCCGCACTCCCGGGCACTGAAGCTTTCTTT.

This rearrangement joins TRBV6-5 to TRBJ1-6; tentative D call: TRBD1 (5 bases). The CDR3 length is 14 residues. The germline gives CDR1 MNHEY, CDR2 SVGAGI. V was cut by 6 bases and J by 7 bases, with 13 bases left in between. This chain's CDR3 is CASRRWDGNSPLHF. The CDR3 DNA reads TGTGCCAGCAGGCGCTGGGACGGGAATTCACCCCTCCACTTT.

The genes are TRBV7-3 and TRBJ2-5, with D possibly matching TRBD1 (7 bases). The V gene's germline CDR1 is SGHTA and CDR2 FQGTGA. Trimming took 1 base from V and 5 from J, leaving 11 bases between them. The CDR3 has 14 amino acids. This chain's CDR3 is CASSLNAGGETQYF. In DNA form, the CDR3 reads TGTGCCAGCAGCTTAAACGCAGGGGGGGAGACCCAGTACTTC.

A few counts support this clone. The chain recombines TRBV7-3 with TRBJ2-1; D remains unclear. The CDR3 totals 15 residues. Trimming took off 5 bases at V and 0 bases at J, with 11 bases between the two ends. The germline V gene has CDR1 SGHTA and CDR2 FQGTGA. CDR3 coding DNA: TGTGCCAGCAGCCCCTCTACCCGCTCCTACAATGAGCAGTTCTTC. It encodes CASSPSTRSYNEQFF.

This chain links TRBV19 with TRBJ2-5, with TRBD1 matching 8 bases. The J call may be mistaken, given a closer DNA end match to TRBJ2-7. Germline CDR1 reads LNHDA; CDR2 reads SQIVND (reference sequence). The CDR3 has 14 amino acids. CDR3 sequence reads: CASSSRDRRNEQYF. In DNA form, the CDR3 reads TGTGCCAGTAGTTCCCGGGACAGGCGAAACGAGCAGTACTTC.

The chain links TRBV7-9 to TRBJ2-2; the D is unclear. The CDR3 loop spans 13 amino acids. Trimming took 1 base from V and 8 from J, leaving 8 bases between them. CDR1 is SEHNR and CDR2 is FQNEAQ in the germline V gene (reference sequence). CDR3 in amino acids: CASSLGGKGELFF. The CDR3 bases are TGTGCCAGCAGCTTAGGAGGCAAAGGGGAGCTGTTTTTT. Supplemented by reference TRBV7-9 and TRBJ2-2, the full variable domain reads DTGVSQNPRHKITKRGQNVTFRCDPISEHNRLYWYRQTLGQGPEFLTYFQNEAQLEKSRLLSDRFSAERPKGSFSTLEIQRTEQGDSAMYLCASSLGGKGELFFGEGSRLTVL.